What follows are 17 T cell receptor beta chains derived from one specimen sequenced in a study of blood T cell repertoires in COVID-19. Assay used: immunoSEQ multiplex PCR; TCRdb lists only in-frame clones, some missing. The sample comprises roughly 280,000 clones, roughly 80% of which are singletons, and around 4.2% rests with the top ten. The sequenced material came from peripheral blood. These receptors came from a man in his 60s with acute or convalescent COVID-19.

V usage is TRBV30 and J usage is TRBJ1-3; D perhaps matches TRBD1 (5 bases). Germline values: CDR1 GTSNPN, CDR2 SVGIG (reference sequence). The V and J ends lost 6 bases and 0 bases respectively, with 9 bases between them. The CDR3 covers 13 residues. CDR3 loop: CACRRGSGNTIYF. CDR3 nucleotide sequence: TGTGCCTGCAGAAGGGGCTCTGGAAACACCATATATTTT.

This clone occurred a few times. The V call is TRBV9, the J call TRBJ1-5; the D gene is possibly TRBD1 (6 bases). Germline CDR1 and CDR2: SGDLS and YYNGEE. Trimming stripped 0 bases from V and 3 bases from J, with 13 bases between. The CDR3 has 16 amino acids. The CDR3 coding sequence is TGTGCCAGCAGCGTAGGTACAGGGCGTGACAATCAGCCCCAGCATTTT. It is translated as CASSVGTGRDNQPQHF.

The genes are TRBV7-9 and TRBJ2-5; 8 positions agree with TRBD1. Germline V gene lookup returns CDR1 SEHNR and CDR2 FQNEAQ (reference sequence). This CDR3 has 14 residues. V was clipped by 4 bases and J by 4 bases; unmatched bases: 5. CDR3 coding DNA: TGTGCCAGCAGCTATGACAGGGGAGGAGAGACCCAGTACTTC. This encodes CASSYDRGGETQYF.

This chain links TRBV6-5 with TRBJ2-1; 10 positions match TRBD2. The germline gives CDR1 MNHEY, CDR2 SVGAGI. The CDR3 loop spans 15 amino acids. The junction had 8 bases not matched to a gene; V was cut back by 6 bases and J by 6 bases. The DNA for the CDR3 is TGTGCCAGCAGGCCATCTAGCGGGAGTCCCAATGAGCAGTTCTTC. The encoded protein is CASRPSSGSPNEQFF.

The rearrangement links TRBV25-1 to TRBJ2-3; TRBD1 might be the D (5 bases). Germline lookup yields CDR1 MGHDK and CDR2 SYGVNS. The V end lost 3 bases, the J end lost 9 bases, and 10 bases lay between the germline ends. The CDR3 is 12 amino acids. The CDR3 DNA reads TGTGCCAGCAGTGACGGTTGGGGCACGCAGTATTTT. Amino acid sequence: CASSDGWGTQYF.

CDR3 loop: CASSSHTGTLADTQYF. CDR3 nucleotides: TGTGCCAGCAGCTCGCACACCGGGACTCTGGCAGATACGCAGTATTTT. The chain joins TRBV7-3 to TRBJ2-3, with a possible D match to TRBD2 (6 bases). Looked up from germline, CDR1 is SGHTA and CDR2 is FQGTGA. Trimming removed 4 bases at V and 4 bases at J, with 18 bases between. The CDR3 consists of 16 residues.

The count of this clone is one. The genes are TRBV7-9 and TRBJ2-6; D is unresolved. The CDR3 contains 16 residues. The ends were cut back, 0 bases at V and 4 bases at J, with 10 bases in the middle. Germline lookup yields CDR1 SEHNR and CDR2 FQNEAQ (reference sequence). CDR3 DNA: TGTGCCAGCAGCTTAGCTTTGCAGGCGGGGGCCAACGTCCTGACTTTC. Protein: CASSLALQAGANVLTF. The full variable domain, in which reference TRBV7-9 and TRBJ2-6 provide the parts outside the CDR3, is DTGVSQNPRHKITKRGQNVTFRCDPISEHNRLYWYRQTLGQGPEFLTYFQNEAQLEKSRLLSDRFSAERPKGSFSTLEIQRTEQGDSAMYLCASSLALQAGANVLTFGAGSRLTVL.

The chain is built from TRBV7-8 and TRBJ2-3, with 14 bases matching TRBD2. The CDR3 extends over 20 amino acids. Germline CDR1 SGHVS, CDR2 FQNEAQ. Losses at the gene ends were 0 bases for V and 2 bases for J; bases not matched to a gene: 10. The chain's CDR3 is CASSLALPGLAGAVTDTQYF. The CDR3 nucleotides read TGTGCCAGCAGCTTAGCGCTTCCGGGACTAGCGGGAGCGGTCACAGATACGCAGTATTTT.

The chain links TRBV27 to TRBJ2-3; the D gene is possibly TRBD1 (6 bases). V was clipped by 1 base and J by 5 bases, with 10 bases between them. There are 14 residues in the CDR3. Germline CDR1 MNHEY, CDR2 SMNVEV (reference sequence). The DNA for the CDR3 is TGTGCCAGCAGTTTATATGCAGGGGAAGATACGCAGTATTTT. This sequence encodes CASSLYAGEDTQYF.

The chain has TRBV5-1 and TRBJ1-1; TRBD1 agrees at 11 bases. Germline CDR1 and CDR2: SGHRS and YFSETQ. CDR3 length: 13 residues. Trimming cost V 3 bases and J 8 bases; bases outside gene matches: 3. CDR3 in DNA: TGCGCCAGCAGCTACGGACAGGGGGCGGAAGCTTTCTTT. This translates into CASSYGQGAEAFF. Variable domain in full (rest from reference TRBV5-1 and TRBJ1-1): KAGVTQTPRYLIKTRGQQVTLSCSPISGHRSVSWYQQTPGQGLQFLFEYFSETQRNKGNFPGRFSGRQFSNSRSEMNVSTLELGDSALYLCASSYGQGAEAFFGQGTRLTVV.

The genes are TRBV7-2 and TRBJ2-7, with D hard to call. The CDR3 covers 14 residues. V was shortened by 2 bases and J by 3 bases, with 11 bases between the two germline ends. Per germline, CDR1 SGHTA and CDR2 FQGNSA. This CDR3 reads CASSLNWASYEQYF. The CDR3 coding sequence is TGTGCCAGCAGCTTAAACTGGGCCAGCTACGAGCAGTACTTC.

The V gene is TRBV27, the J gene TRBJ2-7; 8 nucleotides agree with TRBD2. Per the germline V gene, CDR1 is MNHEY and CDR2 is SMNVEV (reference sequence). The V gene end was trimmed by 10 bases and the J gene end by 2 bases; junction bases not matched to a gene: 10. The CDR3 is 14 amino acids. CDR3: CATRPGGGTYEQYF. In DNA form, the CDR3 reads TGTGCCACCCGACCCGGGGGGGGGACCTACGAGCAGTACTTC.

The V and J genes are TRBV15 and TRBJ2-7; 10 bases line up with TRBD2. The V segment lost 1 base and the J segment 6 bases; nucleotides outside the gene matches: 9. The CDR3 contains 16 residues. Looked up from germline, CDR1 is LNHNV and CDR2 is YYDKDF (reference sequence). CDR3 nucleotides: TGTGCCACCAGCAGAGGTCTAGCGGGAGTCGTACGCGAGCAGTACTTC. It is translated as CATSRGLAGVVREQYF.

The chain carries TRBV5-1 and TRBJ2-1, with D unresolved. Germline-derived CDR1 and CDR2 are SGHRS and YFSETQ. Trimming took off 0 bases at V and 0 bases at J, with 7 bases between the two ends. This CDR3 has 15 amino acids. CDR3 coding DNA: TGCGCCAGCAGCTTGGCGCCGGGCTCCTACAATGAGCAGTTCTTC. Its protein product is CASSLAPGSYNEQFF.

The V call is TRBV5-4, the J call TRBJ2-5; a possible D gene is TRBD2 (6 bases). Trimming left V 0 bases short and J 2 bases short, with 8 bases between. The CDR3 extends over 14 amino acids. Germline V gene lookup returns CDR1 SGHNT and CDR2 YYREEE (reference sequence). The CDR3 region is CASSLVGGQETQYF. The CDR3 nucleotides are TGTGCCAGCAGCTTGGTGGGGGGACAAGAGACCCAGTACTTC.

The J gene is TRBJ2-5, the V gene TRBV28; the match to TRBD1 covers 9 bases. CDR3 length: 17 residues. Looked up from germline, CDR1 is MDHEN and CDR2 is SYDVKM. V was pared by 5 bases and J by 4 bases, with 14 bases of the junction left unmatched. The CDR3, as DNA: TGTGCCAGCAGTCTCTCACCAACTCTGACAGGGGGAGAGACCCAGTACTTC. Translated, it gives CASSLSPTLTGGETQYF.

J is TRBJ1-6 and V is TRBV10-1; D gene unclear. Germline CDR1 reads WNHNN; CDR2 reads SYGVQD (reference sequence). The CDR3 sequence is 13 residues long. V lost 3 bases and J 6 bases, leaving 6 bases between the germline ends. Here the CDR3 reads CASSDTVNSPLHF. Here the CDR3 DNA reads TGCGCCAGCAGTGATACGGTTAATTCACCCCTCCACTTT.